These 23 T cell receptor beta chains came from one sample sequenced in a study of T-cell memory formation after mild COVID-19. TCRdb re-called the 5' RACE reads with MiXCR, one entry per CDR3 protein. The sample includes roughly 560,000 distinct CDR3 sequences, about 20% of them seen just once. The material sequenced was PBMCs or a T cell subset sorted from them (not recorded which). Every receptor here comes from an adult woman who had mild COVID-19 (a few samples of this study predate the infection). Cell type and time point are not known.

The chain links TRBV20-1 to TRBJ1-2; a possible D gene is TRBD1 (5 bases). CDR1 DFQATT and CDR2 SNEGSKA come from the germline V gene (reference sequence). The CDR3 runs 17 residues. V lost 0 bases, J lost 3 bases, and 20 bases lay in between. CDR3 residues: CSARDLEHHLGDYGYTF. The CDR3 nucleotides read TGCAGTGCTAGAGATCTCGAACACCACCTAGGGGACTATGGCTACACCTTC.

CDR3 in DNA: TGTGCCAGTAGTATATCAGCGACAGGGGAGCGGGGCTACACCTTC. Encoded protein: CASSISATGERGYTF. The chain is built from TRBV19 and TRBJ1-2, with 8 bases lining up with TRBD1. Per germline, CDR1 LNHDA and CDR2 SQIVND (reference sequence). Trimming removed 2 bases from V and 8 bases from J; junction bases left unmatched: 10. There are 15 residues in the CDR3. The whole variable domain, filled in from reference TRBV19 and TRBJ1-2, reads DGGITQSPKYLFRKEGQNVTLSCEQNLNHDAMYWYRQDPGQGLRLIYYSQIVNDFQKGDIAEGYSVSREKKESFPLTVTSAQKNPTAFYLCASSISATGERGYTFGSGTRLTVV.

CDR3 nucleotide sequence: TGCAGTGCTAGAGGACTAGCGGGAATACGAGATACGCAGTATTTT. Amino acids: CSARGLAGIRDTQYF. The V gene is TRBV20-1, the J gene TRBJ2-3; 11 bases fit TRBD2. CDR1 and CDR2 from the germline V gene are DFQATT and SNEGSKA (reference sequence). The CDR3 totals 15 residues. After removal of 1 base from V and 5 bases from J, the junction contained 5 bases not matched to a gene.

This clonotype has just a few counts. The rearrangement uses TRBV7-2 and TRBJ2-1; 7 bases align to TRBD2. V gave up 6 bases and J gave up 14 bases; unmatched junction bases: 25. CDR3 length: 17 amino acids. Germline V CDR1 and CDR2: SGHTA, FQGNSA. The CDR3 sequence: CASSFLERGLAARVKFF. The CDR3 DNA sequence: TGTGCCAGCAGTTTCCTTGAGAGGGGCCTAGCGGCCCGCGTAAAGTTCTTC. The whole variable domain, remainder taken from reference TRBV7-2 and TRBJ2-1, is GAGVSQSPSNKVTEKGKDVELRCDPISGHTALYWYRQSLGQGLEFLIYFQGNSAPDKSGLPSDRFSAERTGGSVSTLTIQRTQQEDSAVYLCASSFLERGLAARVKFFGPGTRLTVL.

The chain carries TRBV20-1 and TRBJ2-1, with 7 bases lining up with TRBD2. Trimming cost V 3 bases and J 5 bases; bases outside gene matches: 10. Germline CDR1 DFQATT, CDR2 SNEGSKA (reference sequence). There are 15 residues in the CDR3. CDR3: CSARPGGSSHNEQFF. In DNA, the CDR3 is TGCAGTGCTAGGCCCGGCGGGAGTTCCCACAATGAGCAGTTCTTC.

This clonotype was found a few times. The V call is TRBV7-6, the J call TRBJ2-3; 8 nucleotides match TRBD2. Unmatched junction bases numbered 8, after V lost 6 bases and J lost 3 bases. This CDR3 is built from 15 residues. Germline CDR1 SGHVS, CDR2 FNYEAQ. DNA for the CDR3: TGTGCCAGCAGACAGAGCGGGAGTGGGACAGATACGCAGTATTTT. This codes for CASRQSGSGTDTQYF.

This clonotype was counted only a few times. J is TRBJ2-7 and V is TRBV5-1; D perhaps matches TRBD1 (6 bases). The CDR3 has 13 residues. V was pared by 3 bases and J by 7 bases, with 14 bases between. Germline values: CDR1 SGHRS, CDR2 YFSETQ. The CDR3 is CASSSTGFREQYF. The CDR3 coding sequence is TGCGCCAGCAGCTCCACAGGGTTTCGGGAGCAGTACTTC. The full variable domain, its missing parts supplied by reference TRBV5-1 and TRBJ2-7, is KAGVTQTPRYLIKTRGQQVTLSCSPISGHRSVSWYQQTPGQGLQFLFEYFSETQRNKGNFPGRFSGRQFSNSRSEMNVSTLELGDSALYLCASSSTGFREQYFGPGTRLTVT.

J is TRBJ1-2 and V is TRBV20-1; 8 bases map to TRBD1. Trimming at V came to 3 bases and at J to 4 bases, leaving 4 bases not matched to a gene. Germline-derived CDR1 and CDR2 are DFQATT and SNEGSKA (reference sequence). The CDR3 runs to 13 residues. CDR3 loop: CSASETGVYGYTF. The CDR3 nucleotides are TGCAGTGCTAGTGAGACAGGGGTCTATGGCTACACCTTC.

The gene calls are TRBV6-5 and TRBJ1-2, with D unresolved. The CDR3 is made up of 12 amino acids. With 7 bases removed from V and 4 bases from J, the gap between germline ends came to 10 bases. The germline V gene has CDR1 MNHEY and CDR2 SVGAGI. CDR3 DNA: TGTGCCAGCAACAACGGTGGCTATGGCTACACCTTC. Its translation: CASNNGGYGYTF.

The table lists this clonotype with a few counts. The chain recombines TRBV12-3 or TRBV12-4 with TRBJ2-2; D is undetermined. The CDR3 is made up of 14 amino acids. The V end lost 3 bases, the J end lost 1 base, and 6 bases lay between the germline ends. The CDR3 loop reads CASSFRRNTGELFF. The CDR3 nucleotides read TGTGCCAGCAGTTTCCGCCGGAACACCGGGGAGCTGTTTTTT.

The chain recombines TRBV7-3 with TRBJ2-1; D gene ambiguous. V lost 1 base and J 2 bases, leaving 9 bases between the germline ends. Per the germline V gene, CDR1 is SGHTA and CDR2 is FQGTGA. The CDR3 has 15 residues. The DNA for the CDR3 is TGTGCCAGCAGCTTAATGGGGTATGCCTACAATGAGCAGTTCTTC. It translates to CASSLMGYAYNEQFF.

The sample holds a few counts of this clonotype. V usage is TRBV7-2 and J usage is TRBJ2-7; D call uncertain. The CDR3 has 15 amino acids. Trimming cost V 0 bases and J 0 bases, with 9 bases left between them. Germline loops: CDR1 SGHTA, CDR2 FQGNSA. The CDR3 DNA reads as TGTGCCAGCAGCTTAGCCGCGAGGAGCTCCTACGAGCAGTACTTC. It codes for CASSLAARSSYEQYF.

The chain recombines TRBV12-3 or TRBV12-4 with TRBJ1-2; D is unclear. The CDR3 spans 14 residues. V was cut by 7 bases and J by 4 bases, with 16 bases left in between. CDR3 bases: TGTGCCAGCACCTTAGATCATCGGGCCTATGGCTACACCTTC. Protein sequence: CASTLDHRAYGYTF.

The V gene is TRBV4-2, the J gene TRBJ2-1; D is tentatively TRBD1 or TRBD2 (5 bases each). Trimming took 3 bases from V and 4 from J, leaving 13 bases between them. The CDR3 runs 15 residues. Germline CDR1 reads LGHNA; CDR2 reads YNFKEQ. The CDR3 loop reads CASSQGVVGYNEQFF. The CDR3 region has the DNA TGTGCCAGCAGCCAGGGGGTGGTGGGATACAATGAGCAGTTCTTC.

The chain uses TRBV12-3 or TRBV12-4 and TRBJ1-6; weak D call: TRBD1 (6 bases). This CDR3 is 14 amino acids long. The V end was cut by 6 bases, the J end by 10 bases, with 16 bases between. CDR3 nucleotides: TGTGCCAGCAGCTACAGGGTGGGTGAATCACCCCTCCACTTT. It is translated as CASSYRVGESPLHF.

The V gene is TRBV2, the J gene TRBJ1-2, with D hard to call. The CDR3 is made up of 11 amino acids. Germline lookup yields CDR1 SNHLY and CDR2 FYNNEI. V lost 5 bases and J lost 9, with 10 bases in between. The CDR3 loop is CASSILGSYTF. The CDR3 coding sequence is TGTGCCAGCAGTATCTTAGGAAGCTACACCTTC. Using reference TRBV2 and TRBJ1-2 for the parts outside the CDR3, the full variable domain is EPEVTQTPSHQVTQMGQEVILRCVPISNHLYFYWYRQILGQKVEFLVSFYNNEISEKSEIFDDQFSVERPDGSNFTLKIRSTKLEDSAMYFCASSILGSYTFGSGTRLTVV.

The CDR3 here is CAISESLPLSGGQNYGYTF. The DNA of the CDR3 is TGTGCCATCAGTGAGTCACTCCCCTTATCAGGGGGCCAGAACTATGGCTACACCTTC. This sequence joins TRBV10-3 and TRBJ1-2; TRBD1 matches 8 bases. V shed 0 bases, J shed 2 bases, and the junction held 14 bases outside the gene matches. This CDR3 comprises 19 residues. From germline, CDR1 is ENHRY and CDR2 SYGVKD.

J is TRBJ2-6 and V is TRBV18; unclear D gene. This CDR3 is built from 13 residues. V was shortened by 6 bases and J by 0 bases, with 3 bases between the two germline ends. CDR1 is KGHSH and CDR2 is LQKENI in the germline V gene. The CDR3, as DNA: TGTGCCAGCTCGGCCTCTGGGGCCAACGTCCTGACTTTC. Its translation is CASSASGANVLTF. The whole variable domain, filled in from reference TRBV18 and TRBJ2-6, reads NAGVMQNPRHLVRRRGQEARLRCSPMKGHSHVYWYRQLPEEGLKFMVYLQKENIIDESGMPKERFSAEFPKEGPSILRIQQVVRGDSAAYFCASSASGANVLTFGAGSRLTVL.

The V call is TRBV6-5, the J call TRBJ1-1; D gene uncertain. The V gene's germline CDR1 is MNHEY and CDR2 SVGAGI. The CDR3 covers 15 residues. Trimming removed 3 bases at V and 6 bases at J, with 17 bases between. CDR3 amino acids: CASSYALVPSAEAFF. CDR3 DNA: TGTGCCAGCAGTTATGCGTTAGTACCTAGCGCTGAAGCTTTCTTT.

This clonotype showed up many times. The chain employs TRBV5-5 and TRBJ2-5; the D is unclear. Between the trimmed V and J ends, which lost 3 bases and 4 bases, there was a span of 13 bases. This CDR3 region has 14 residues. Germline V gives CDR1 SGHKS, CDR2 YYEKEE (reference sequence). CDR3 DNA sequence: TGTGCCAGCAGCTCCGCGATAGCCGGAGAGACCCAGTACTTC. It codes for CASSSAIAGETQYF.

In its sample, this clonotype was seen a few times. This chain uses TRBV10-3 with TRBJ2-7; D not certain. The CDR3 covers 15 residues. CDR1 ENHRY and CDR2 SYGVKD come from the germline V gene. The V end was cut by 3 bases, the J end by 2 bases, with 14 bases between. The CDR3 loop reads CAISDPWTFTYEQYF. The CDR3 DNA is TGTGCCATCAGTGATCCCTGGACCTTCACCTACGAGCAGTACTTC.

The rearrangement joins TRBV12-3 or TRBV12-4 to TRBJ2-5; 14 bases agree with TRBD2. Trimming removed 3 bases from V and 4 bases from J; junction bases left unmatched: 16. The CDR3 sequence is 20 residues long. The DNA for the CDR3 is TGTGCCAGCAGTTTCCAACCCCCGACGACTAGCGGGGGGGCCACAGAGACCCAGTACTTC. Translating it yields CASSFQPPTTSGGATETQYF.

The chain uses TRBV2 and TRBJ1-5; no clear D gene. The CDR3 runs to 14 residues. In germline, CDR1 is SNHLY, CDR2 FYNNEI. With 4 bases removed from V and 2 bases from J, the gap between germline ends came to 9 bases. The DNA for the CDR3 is TGTGCCAGCAGTGGTCAAATGGGCAATCAGCCCCAGCATTTT. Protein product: CASSGQMGNQPQHF.